This is a list of T cell receptor beta chains from one sample in a study of cytomegalovirus exposure and HLA in healthy donors. Measured with immunoSEQ multiplex PCR; TCRdb has only the in-frame clones, and not every one. The sample holds around 170,000 clones; around 77% are singletons and the top ten take 1%. Sequenced: PBMCs. Receptors originate from a woman between 50 and 59 years old in good health and CMV-seropositive. The CDR3 runs from the conserved cysteine through the conserved F or W. D genes are given only for firm matches. Size tells how often a clone was seen (once, few, many) or the class of an expanded clone, and some rows leave it out.

CASSQDSLEAFF | TGTGCCAGCAGTCAGGACAGCCTTGAAGCTTTCTTT | TRBJ1-1 | . | TRBV2 | few
CASSPRTGTSGGGAQYF | TGTGCCAGCAGCCCCAGAACGGGGACTAGCGGGGGGGGAGCGCAGTATTTT | TRBJ2-3 | TRBD2 | TRBV7-2 | .
CATSRSVTGRQETQYF | TGTGCCACCAGCAGAAGCGTCACAGGAAGACAAGAGACCCAGTACTTC | TRBJ2-5 | . | TRBV15 | .
CAISSKPTGQGMIETQYF | TGTGCCATCAGCTCTAAACCAACGGGACAGGGGATGATTGAGACCCAGTACTTC | TRBJ2-5 | TRBD1 | TRBV10-3 | .
CASAPDRGPLEGNQPQHF | TGTGCCAGCGCCCCGGACAGGGGACCCCTCGAAGGCAATCAGCCCCAGCATTTT | TRBJ1-5 | TRBD1 | TRBV28 | .
CASSIQGSNTEAFF | TGCGCCAGCAGTATACAGGGTTCGAACACTGAAGCTTTCTTT | TRBJ1-1 | . | TRBV10-2 | once
CASSEGVGHSVYEQYF | TGTGCCAGCAGTGAAGGGGTAGGACACAGTGTCTACGAGCAGTACTTC | TRBJ2-7 | . | TRBV6-1 | .
CASMSLAGTDTQYF | TGTGCCAGTATGTCCCTAGCGGGCACAGATACGCAGTATTTT | TRBJ2-3 | TRBD2 | TRBV28 | once
CASGTDNTEAFF | TGTGCCAGCGGGACAGACAACACTGAAGCTTTCTTT | TRBJ1-1 | TRBD1 | TRBV6-5 | .
CASSPVDRDQETQYF | TGTGCCAGCAGTCCAGTGGACAGGGACCAAGAGACCCAGTACTTC | TRBJ2-5 | TRBD1 | TRBV28 | .
CASSYRGDTYNSPLHF | TGTGCCAGCAGTTACCGGGGTGACACCTATAATTCACCCCTCCACTTT | TRBJ1-6 | . | TRBV6-5 | .
CASSSTTGYYGYTF | TGTGCCAGCAGTTCAACGACAGGGTACTATGGCTACACCTTC | TRBJ1-2 | TRBD1 | TRBV27 | .
CASSLLGGSNDSPLHF | TGTGCCAGCAGTTTATTGGGGGGGTCCAATGATTCACCCCTCCACTTT | TRBJ1-6 | . | TRBV28 | .
CASSVYGTGTETQYF | TGCGCCAGCAGCGTATATGGGACAGGCACAGAGACCCAGTACTTC | TRBJ2-5 | TRBD1 | TRBV5-1 | .
CASGWGRGNTGELFF | TGTGCTAGTGGGTGGGGGAGGGGGAACACCGGGGAGCTGTTTTTT | TRBJ2-2 | TRBD2 | TRBV12-5 | .
CASSYSAWLEQFF | TGTGCCAGCAGTTACTCGGCCTGGCTGGAGCAGTTCTTC | TRBJ2-1 | . | TRBV6-5 | .
CASSYRETTEAFF | TGTGCCAGCAGCTACAGGGAAACGACTGAAGCTTTCTTT | TRBJ1-1 | . | TRBV7-9 | .
CATSRVWGEETGELFF | TGTGCCACCAGCAGAGTTTGGGGGGAGGAGACCGGGGAGCTGTTTTTT | TRBJ2-2 | . | TRBV15 | .
CASSSEGGYGNTIYF | TGTGCCAGCAGTTCCGAAGGGGGTTATGGAAACACCATATATTTT | TRBJ1-3 | . | TRBV6-1 | few
CASSVAGGLGGYTF | TGTGCCAGCAGCGTAGCGGGAGGGCTGGGTGGCTACACCTTC | TRBJ1-2 | . | TRBV9 | once
CASSAQGATIYF | TGTGCCAGCAGCGCACAGGGGGCCACCATATATTTT | TRBJ1-3 | TRBD1 | TRBV9 | few
CASSYLVAGGKNEQFF | TGTGCCAGCAGTTATTTGGTAGCGGGAGGAAAGAATGAGCAGTTCTTC | TRBJ2-1 | TRBD2 | TRBV6-5 | .
CASSLDRAEQYF | TGCGCCAGCAGCTTGGACAGGGCCGAGCAGTACTTC | TRBJ2-7 | . | TRBV5-1 | few
CASSVEGQGTYEQYF | TGTGCCAGCAGCGTAGAGGGACAGGGAACCTACGAGCAGTACTTC | TRBJ2-7 | TRBD1 | TRBV9 | .
CSLSGSEETQYF | TGCAGCCTTAGCGGGAGTGAAGAGACCCAGTACTTC | TRBJ2-5 | TRBD2 | TRBV29-1 | .
CASRGQGASGYTF | TGTGCCAGTAGGGGACAGGGAGCTTCTGGCTACACCTTC | TRBJ1-2 | TRBD1 | TRBV19 | .
CASSAGLMSNQPQHF | TGTGCCAGCTCAGCAGGGCTTATGAGCAATCAGCCCCAGCATTTT | TRBJ1-5 | . | TRBV18 | .
CASRRRGGLRETQYF | TGTGCCAGCAGGCGGCGGGGGGGACTCCGGGAGACCCAGTACTTC | TRBJ2-5 | TRBD2 | TRBV7-2 | .
CASSPGLPGQLAGYTF | TGCGCCAGCAGCCCAGGTCTCCCTGGACAACTCGCTGGCTACACCTTC | TRBJ1-2 | . | TRBV4-3 | .
CAISGSSGDRNQPQHF | TGTGCCATCAGTGGGTCCTCGGGGGATCGAAATCAGCCCCAGCATTTT | TRBJ1-5 | . | TRBV10-3 | .
CASSLRSNEAFF | TGTGCCAGTAGTCTTCGGAGTAATGAAGCTTTCTTT | TRBJ1-1 | . | TRBV19 | .
CASSLNSGGSTDTQYF | TGTGCCAGCAGCTTAAATAGTGGAGGGAGCACAGATACGCAGTATTTT | TRBJ2-3 | . | TRBV7-3 | .